The clone carrying this T cell receptor beta chain was seen a few times. The antigen is undetermined. This CDR3 comprises 14 residues. Losses at the gene ends were 0 bases for V and 5 bases for J; bases not matched to a gene: 4. Germline CDR1 is SGHRS and CDR2 is YFSETQ. The record originates from a study of cytomegalovirus exposure and HLA in healthy donors. Study-level points and caveats: As confirmed in vitro, a few CMV-associated chains were specific for CMV antigens. The listing of roughly 160 TCR beta chains classed them as cytomegalovirus-associated.

PCR primers comprised 60 Vbeta and 13 Jbeta primers. Here immunoSEQ multiplex PCR was the method, and the copy in TCRdb shows in-frame clones only, minus some. The sample has some 150,000 clones; about 80% are singletons. The sequenced material came from PBMCs. The TCR originated in a man aged 18 to 30 in good health and CMV-seropositive. The chain is built from TRBV5-1 and TRBJ2-5, with 7 positions matching TRBD2. DNA of the CDR3: TGCGCCAGCAGCTTGGTAGCGGGTTCCGAGACCCAGTACTTC. This sequence encodes CASSLVAGSETQYF.